Below are 9 T cell receptor beta chains sequenced from a single sample in a study of T-cell reconstitution after alpha-beta-depleted transplantation in children. Preparation of the TCRbeta library involved a method that used unique molecular identifiers. TCRdb reprocessed the PCR reads with MiXCR, giving one entry per CDR3 protein. The profile shows about 98,000 distinct CDR3 sequences, 7% to 8% of them singletons. The source was PBMCs, collected before TCRalphabeta/CD19-depleted stem cell transplant. These receptors were collected from a boy between 2 and 15 years old with acute lymphoblastic leukemia, due to receive a stem cell transplant.

The rearrangement links TRBV6-2 or TRBV6-3 to TRBJ2-5; D call uncertain. CDR3 length: 14 amino acids. Germline V CDR1 and CDR2: MNHEY, SVGEGT. Trimming took 8 bases from V and 5 from J, leaving 18 bases between them. In DNA form, the CDR3 reads TGTGCCAGCGAGAAAATAGTGGCCCCCGAGACCCAGTACTTC. Translated, it gives CASEKIVAPETQYF.

This clonotype was observed at least ten times. The rearrangement uses TRBV7-2 and TRBJ2-1; a weak D match, TRBD1 (6 bases). Looked up from germline, CDR1 is SGHTA and CDR2 is FQGNSA. CDR3 size: 16 residues. V was clipped by 3 bases and J by 4 bases, with 16 bases between them. The CDR3 nucleotides are TGTGCCAGCAGCTTTCACAACAGGGTTAGTTACAATGAGCAGTTCTTC. This gives the protein CASSFHNRVSYNEQFF. Full variable domain (missing parts from reference TRBV7-2 and TRBJ2-1): GAGVSQSPSNKVTEKGKDVELRCDPISGHTALYWYRQSLGQGLEFLIYFQGNSAPDKSGLPSDRFSAERTGGSVSTLTIQRTQQEDSAVYLCASSFHNRVSYNEQFFGPGTRLTVL.

The chain has TRBV4-3 and TRBJ1-5, with D maybe TRBD1 (5 bases). Trimming cost V 2 bases and J 3 bases, with 17 bases left between them. The germline CDR1 and CDR2 sequences are LGHNA and YSLEER. The CDR3 extends over 17 amino acids. The CDR3 sequence: CASSQLYGGGNNQPQHF. The DNA for the CDR3 is TGCGCCAGCAGCCAACTTTACGGGGGGGGTAACAATCAGCCCCAGCATTTT.

There are a few counts of this clonotype. The chain uses TRBV10-3 and TRBJ2-7; perhaps D is TRBD1 or TRBD2 (5 bases each). CDR1 is ENHRY and CDR2 is SYGVKD in the germline V gene. The CDR3 sequence is 13 residues long. Trimming removed 8 bases from V and 1 base from J, with 12 bases in between. The CDR3 sequence: CAIGGDESYEQYF. Written as DNA, the CDR3 is TGTGCCATCGGGGGAGACGAATCCTACGAGCAGTACTTC.

This clonotype was seen at least ten times. This rearrangement joins TRBV19 to TRBJ1-1, with D unresolved. Germline CDR1 and CDR2: LNHDA and SQIVND (reference sequence). The CDR3 length is 13 residues. V lost 2 bases to trimming and J lost 8 bases, with 12 bases between them. CDR3 in amino acids: CASSITGVGEAFF. CDR3 sequence (DNA): TGTGCCAGTAGTATAACGGGCGTCGGGGAAGCTTTCTTT.

The rearrangement uses TRBV29-1 and TRBJ1-4, with D possibly matching TRBD1 (5 bases). The CDR3 runs 11 residues. V was trimmed by 6 bases and J by 13 bases, leaving 15 bases between them. The V gene's germline CDR1 is SQVTM and CDR2 ANQGSEA. This chain's CDR3 is CSVGDGGTLFF. CDR3 nucleotides: TGCAGCGTCGGGGACGGTGGAACACTGTTTTTT.

The genes are TRBV4-2 and TRBJ2-1, with D possibly matching TRBD2 (7 bases). The length of the CDR3 is 16 residues. The V and J ends lost 0 bases and 4 bases respectively, with 13 bases between them. The germline V gene encodes CDR1 LGHNA and CDR2 YNFKEQ. This CDR3 is CASSQDGGASYNEQFF. The CDR3 nucleotides are TGTGCCAGCAGCCAAGATGGGGGGGCTAGTTACAATGAGCAGTTCTTC.

This clonotype was seen a handful of times. The chain links TRBV5-5 to TRBJ2-1; 8 bases align to TRBD1. There are 14 residues in the CDR3. The junction had 3 bases not matched to a gene; V was cut back by 0 bases and J by 7 bases. Per germline, CDR1 SGHKS and CDR2 YYEKEE (reference sequence). CDR3 residues: CASSLGTGWNEQFF. CDR3 sequence (DNA): TGTGCCAGCAGCTTGGGGACAGGGTGGAATGAGCAGTTCTTC. The variable domain in full, completed from reference TRBV5-5 and TRBJ2-1, reads DAGVTQSPTHLIKTRGQQVTLRCSPISGHKSVSWYQQVLGQGPQFIFQYYEKEERGRGNFPDRFSARQFPNYSSELNVNALLLGDSALYLCASSLGTGWNEQFFGPGTRLTVL.

This clonotype was detected only a few times. This chain connects TRBV6-5 to TRBJ2-1; 7 nucleotides line up with TRBD2. Germline CDR1 MNHEY, CDR2 SVGAGI. This CDR3 has 12 residues. V lost 8 bases and J lost 8; bases outside the gene matches: 6. DNA for the CDR3: TGTGCCAGCGGCGGGAGAGTTCATGAGCAGTTCTTC. Translated: CASGGRVHEQFF.